Below are 31 T cell receptor beta chains sequenced from a single sample in a study of control samples from healthy donors and cancer patients. Method: immunoSEQ multiplex PCR; TCRdb's copy keeps in-frame clones and lacks some. The data contain more than 100,000 clones, about 91% of them seen just once; the ten biggest clones take up roughly 3.3%. Sequencing was done on a sample of blood. These receptors were collected from a man aged 35 to 55 in good health.

The chain uses TRBV14 and TRBJ1-1, with 8 nucleotides matching TRBD1. The CDR3 sequence is 16 residues long. CDR1 and CDR2 (germline): SGHDN, FVKESK. Trimming took 2 bases from V and 0 from J; bases not matched to a gene: 5. The CDR3 is CASSQLQGVMNTEAFF. The CDR3 DNA follows: TGTGCCAGCAGCCAATTACAGGGGGTAATGAACACTGAAGCTTTCTTT.

This clone was detected once. V and J are TRBV14 and TRBJ1-1, with D possibly matching TRBD1 (6 bases). CDR3 length: 12 amino acids. Germline V gene data show CDR1 as SGHDN and CDR2 as FVKESK. V shed 4 bases and J shed 5 bases, with 8 bases lying between them. The CDR3 is CASSRRGTEAFF. CDR3 sequence (DNA): TGTGCCAGCAGCCGAAGGGGGACTGAAGCTTTCTTT.

The genes are TRBV2 and TRBJ1-6; TRBD1 matches 7 bases. The V gene end was trimmed by 4 bases and the J gene end by 7 bases; junction bases not matched to a gene: 7. CDR1 and CDR2 from the germline V gene are SNHLY and FYNNEI. This CDR3 has 15 amino acids. CDR3 nucleotide sequence: TGTGCCAGCAGTGGTTCCAGGGGGTTCAATTCACCCCTCCACTTT. Protein product: CASSGSRGFNSPLHF.

The chain combines TRBV7-2 with TRBJ2-5; D gene uncertain. Germline assignment: CDR1 SGHTA and CDR2 FQGNSA. This CDR3 comprises 16 residues. Trimming took 5 bases from V and 0 from J, leaving 16 bases between them. As DNA, the CDR3 is TGTGCCAGCAGCCCTCGGGCCGACTCGTACCAAGAGACCCAGTACTTC. It codes for CASSPRADSYQETQYF.

The genes are TRBV19 and TRBJ1-5; D is unresolved. This CDR3 comprises 12 residues. Germline V lookup: CDR1 LNHDA, CDR2 SQIVND (reference sequence). Trimming cost V 9 bases and J 2 bases, with 8 bases left between them. As DNA, the CDR3 is TGTGCCAGCGGCTGGGGCAATCAGCCCCAGCATTTT. This translates into CASGWGNQPQHF. Filled out from reference TRBV19 and TRBJ1-5, the complete variable domain reads DGGITQSPKYLFRKEGQNVTLSCEQNLNHDAMYWYRQDPGQGLRLIYYSQIVNDFQKGDIAEGYSVSREKKESFPLTVTSAQKNPTAFYLCASGWGNQPQHFGDGTRLSIL.

CDR3 amino acids: CASSYSGLNTEAFF. In DNA, the CDR3 is TGTGCCAGCAGTTACTCTGGACTGAACACTGAAGCTTTCTTT. The chain is built from TRBV6-2 or TRBV6-3 and TRBJ1-1; D gene unclear. Germline CDR1 is MNHEY and CDR2 is SVGEGT. The CDR3 is 14 residues long. V was shortened by 0 bases and J by 0 bases, with 5 bases between the two germline ends.

The rearrangement uses TRBV25-1 and TRBJ1-1; weak D call: TRBD1 (6 bases). Per germline, CDR1 MGHDK and CDR2 SYGVNS. This CDR3 comprises 15 residues. V lost 2 bases and J lost 5, with 15 bases in between. CDR3: CASSEGSGVETEAFF. The CDR3 DNA reads as TGTGCCAGCAGTGAAGGGTCAGGGGTTGAAACTGAAGCTTTCTTT.

The genes are TRBV12-3 or TRBV12-4 and TRBJ1-2; D not certain. CDR3 length: 12 amino acids. V shed 6 bases and J shed 9 bases, with 14 bases lying between them. The chain's CDR3 is CASRLGPRSYTF. CDR3 coding DNA: TGTGCCAGCAGACTTGGACCGCGAAGCTACACCTTC.

The genes are TRBV5-1 and TRBJ2-1; 10 bases align to TRBD2. From germline, CDR1 is SGHRS and CDR2 YFSETQ. J gave up 7 bases and V 0 bases, and 10 bases lay outside the gene matches. CDR3 size: 17 residues. Here the CDR3 DNA reads TGCGCCAGCAGCTTGGAGCCCCAAGCGGGGGGGTTGAATGAGCAGTTCTTC. Translating it yields CASSLEPQAGGLNEQFF.

This chain links TRBV19 with TRBJ1-5; 7 bases fit TRBD1. Germline lookup yields CDR1 LNHDA and CDR2 SQIVND (reference sequence). Trimming at V came to 9 bases and at J to 2 bases, leaving 7 bases not matched to a gene. This CDR3 contains 14 residues. CDR3 sequence (DNA): TGTGCCAGCACTGACAGGGTGGGCAATCAGCCCCAGCATTTT. Translated: CASTDRVGNQPQHF.

The chain combines TRBV19 with TRBJ1-2; no reliable D call. CDR3 length: 14 amino acids. Trimming took 3 bases from V and 10 from J, leaving 18 bases between them. Germline assignment: CDR1 LNHDA and CDR2 SQIVND (reference sequence). CDR3 bases: TGTGCCAGTAGTATTGACACCACGTCCACTTACTACACCTTC. This translates into CASSIDTTSTYYTF.

The chain links TRBV30 to TRBJ2-5; no definite D call. Germline lookup yields CDR1 GTSNPN and CDR2 SVGIG (reference sequence). The CDR3 covers 11 residues. The V end lost 1 base, the J end lost 1 base, and 1 base lay between the germline ends. CDR3 region: CAWSGQETQYF. CDR3 nucleotides: TGTGCCTGGAGTGGCCAAGAGACCCAGTACTTC.

This sequence joins TRBV7-2 and TRBJ2-7, with 9 nucleotides matching TRBD2. Germline lookup yields CDR1 SGHTA and CDR2 FQGNSA. CDR3 length: 14 residues. V shed 5 bases and J 7 bases; nucleotides not matched to a gene: 9. The CDR3 DNA follows: TGTGCCAGCAGCGTCCGCGGGGGGGTCGGAGAGCAGTACTTC. Its protein is CASSVRGGVGEQYF.

This clone was counted once. The V call is TRBV25-1, the J call TRBJ1-1; D unresolved. Per the germline V gene, CDR1 is MGHDK and CDR2 is SYGVNS. V shed 5 bases and J shed 5 bases, with 12 bases lying between them. The CDR3 is 13 amino acids. This CDR3 reads CASSSGKWTEAFF. In DNA form, the CDR3 reads TGTGCCAGCAGTTCTGGGAAGTGGACTGAAGCTTTCTTT.

This rearrangement joins TRBV7-2 to TRBJ2-4; the match to TRBD2 covers 7 bases. Germline V gene data show CDR1 as SGHTA and CDR2 as FQGNSA. The J segment lost 11 bases and the V segment lost 6 bases, leaving 10 bases of the junction unmatched. The length of the CDR3 is 13 residues. CDR3 loop: CASRGGLGTVQYF. The CDR3 bases are TGTGCCAGCAGGGGGGGGTTAGGTACGGTTCAGTACTTC.

The rearrangement links TRBV5-6 to TRBJ2-7; 9 bases fit TRBD1. This CDR3 has 15 residues. The V gene end was trimmed by 4 bases and the J gene end by 1 base; junction bases not matched to a gene: 6. The germline gives CDR1 SGHDT, CDR2 YYEEEE. CDR3 amino acids: CASSGGTGISYEQYF. The CDR3 DNA reads TGTGCCAGCAGCGGCGGGACAGGGATATCCTACGAGCAGTACTTC.

The chain recombines TRBV18 with TRBJ1-2; D not resolved. The CDR3 length is 17 residues. V gave up 0 bases and J gave up 0 bases, with 14 bases separating them. Germline CDR1 KGHSH, CDR2 LQKENI. Here the CDR3 reads CASSPPFFGSANYGYTF. In nucleotides, the CDR3 is TGTGCCAGCTCACCACCGTTTTTTGGATCCGCTAACTATGGCTACACCTTC.

The J gene is TRBJ2-1, the V gene TRBV24-1; no firm D call. The germline V and J ends were trimmed by 4 bases and 4 bases, with 4 bases remaining between them. From germline, CDR1 is KGHDR and CDR2 SFDVKD. The CDR3 loop spans 12 amino acids. The CDR3 sequence is CATSDRYNEQFF. CDR3 coding DNA: TGTGCCACCAGTGACAGGTACAATGAGCAGTTCTTC.

This clone was counted between two and nine times. The CDR3 sequence is CAWRTGNTEAFF. The CDR3 region has the DNA TGTGCCTGGCGGACAGGGAACACTGAAGCTTTCTTT. The chain couples TRBV30 to TRBJ1-1, with 7 bases matching TRBD1. The CDR3 runs to 12 residues. After removal of 5 bases from V and 1 base from J, the junction contained 1 base not matched to a gene. Germline CDR1 GTSNPN, CDR2 SVGIG (reference sequence).

This chain links TRBV25-1 with TRBJ1-2; 9 positions agree with TRBD1. The CDR3 extends over 14 amino acids. Trimming cost V 4 bases and J 4 bases; bases outside gene matches: 4. The germline CDR1 and CDR2 sequences are MGHDK and SYGVNS. CDR3 nucleotides: TGTGCCAGCAGTGTCGGACAGGGGAGCTATGGCTACACCTTC. Translating gives CASSVGQGSYGYTF.

This chain connects TRBV6-4 to TRBJ2-3; possible D gene TRBD1, 6 bases. CDR1 and CDR2 (germline): MRHNA, SNTAGT. V lost 8 bases to trimming and J lost 5 bases, with 11 bases between them. The CDR3 has 12 residues. The CDR3 protein is CASVRGEDTQYF. The CDR3 DNA sequence: TGTGCCAGCGTCAGGGGAGAAGATACGCAGTATTTT.

The V gene is TRBV6-2 or TRBV6-3, the J gene TRBJ2-5; D is perhaps TRBD2 (6 bases). CDR3 length equals 15 residues. The germline gives CDR1 MNHEY, CDR2 SVGEGT. V lost 2 bases, J lost 4 bases, and 14 bases lay in between. CDR3 loop: CASSYGGGEGETQYF. DNA of the CDR3: TGTGCCAGCAGTTACGGTGGCGGGGAAGGAGAGACCCAGTACTTC.

The genes are TRBV6-6 and TRBJ1-2, with TRBD1 matching 9 bases. This CDR3 comprises 14 residues. Germline CDR1 and CDR2: MNHNY and SVGAGI (reference sequence). Germline trimming cut 6 bases from V and 0 bases from J; bases unmatched to any gene: 2. CDR3 coding DNA: TGTGCCAGCAGAGGACAGGGGCCTAACTATGGCTACACCTTC. Translated: CASRGQGPNYGYTF.

V usage is TRBV5-1 and J usage is TRBJ2-1; 7 positions match TRBD1. The germline gives CDR1 SGHRS, CDR2 YFSETQ. Trimming removed 5 bases from V and 0 bases from J; junction bases left unmatched: 2. This CDR3 region has 14 residues. The CDR3 DNA sequence: TGCGCCAGCAGTGGGGACAGCTCCTACAATGAGCAGTTCTTC. It is translated as CASSGDSSYNEQFF. The full variable domain, rest sourced from reference TRBV5-1 and TRBJ2-1, is KAGVTQTPRYLIKTRGQQVTLSCSPISGHRSVSWYQQTPGQGLQFLFEYFSETQRNKGNFPGRFSGRQFSNSRSEMNVSTLELGDSALYLCASSGDSSYNEQFFGPGTRLTVL.

The chain has TRBV6-5 and TRBJ2-7; D remains ambiguous. Germline-derived CDR1 and CDR2 are MNHEY and SVGAGI. V shed 4 bases and J shed 2 bases, with 12 bases lying between them. This CDR3 is built from 14 residues. The CDR3 bases are TGTGCCAGCAGTTCTCCCTCCACTACCTACGAGCAGTACTTC. It specifies CASSSPSTTYEQYF.

The chain has TRBV6-5 and TRBJ2-3, with 8 bases matching TRBD1. This CDR3 contains 15 residues. Trimming cost V 0 bases and J 4 bases; bases outside gene matches: 3. The germline V gene has CDR1 MNHEY and CDR2 SVGAGI. The CDR3 DNA follows: TGTGCCAGCAGTTACTCGGCAGGGGGCGCAGATACGCAGTATTTT. This codes for CASSYSAGGADTQYF.

This clone was found many times. The chain is built from TRBV28 and TRBJ1-1; unclear D gene. CDR1 is MDHEN and CDR2 is SYDVKM in the germline V gene. The CDR3 covers 14 residues. Trimming left V 5 bases short and J 8 bases short, with 18 bases between. CDR3 protein: CASSPMSASGEAFF. Here the CDR3 DNA reads TGTGCCAGCAGTCCAATGTCTGCATCGGGGGAAGCTTTCTTT. Full variable domain (outside the CDR3, taken from reference TRBV28 and TRBJ1-1): DVKVTQSSRYLVKRTGEKVFLECVQDMDHENMFWYRQDPGLGLRLIYFSYDVKMKEKGDIPEGYSVSREKKERFSLILESASTNQTSMYLCASSPMSASGEAFFGQGTRLTVV.

This clone was found a few times. The chain combines TRBV6-1 with TRBJ2-7, with D perhaps matching TRBD1 or TRBD2 (6 bases each). In germline, CDR1 is MNHNS, CDR2 SASEGT. V lost 0 bases and J lost 7, with 25 bases in between. The CDR3 runs 18 residues. DNA for the CDR3: TGTGCCAGCAGTGAAGCGCTTACAGGGAGCGCCTTTGGGGGGGAGCAGTACTTC. Translated, it gives CASSEALTGSAFGGEQYF.

This chain links TRBV2 with TRBJ2-3; 11 bases line up with TRBD2. After removal of 1 base from V and 12 bases from J, the junction contained 9 bases not matched to a gene. In germline, CDR1 is SNHLY, CDR2 FYNNEI. The CDR3 length is 15 residues. DNA of the CDR3: TGTGCCAGCAGTGAAGTGGGACTAGCGGCTCCCACACAGTATTTT. As protein: CASSEVGLAAPTQYF.

This chain links TRBV19 with TRBJ1-1; no firm D call. Looked up from germline, CDR1 is LNHDA and CDR2 is SQIVND (reference sequence). This CDR3 spans 12 amino acids. V was cut by 7 bases and J by 1 base, with 7 bases left in between. The CDR3 coding sequence is TGTGCCAGTACTGGCGGGAACACTGAAGCTTTCTTT. This codes for CASTGGNTEAFF.

The rearrangement joins TRBV3-1 (or the pseudogene TRBV3-2) to TRBJ1-2; D is unresolved. Germline assignment: CDR1 LGHDT and CDR2 YNNKEL (reference sequence). V shed 4 bases and J shed 0 bases, with 9 bases lying between them. CDR3 size: 14 residues. This CDR3 is CASSPRNSNYGYTF. The CDR3 DNA reads as TGTGCCAGCAGCCCCAGAAATTCTAACTATGGCTACACCTTC.